This T cell receptor (beta chain) is from a study of cytomegalovirus exposure and HLA in healthy donors. Study-level points and caveats: Most subjects' HLA-A and HLA-B alleles were reportedly predicted from TCR beta sequences.

With 60 Vbeta and 13 Jbeta primers, the PCR was carried out. Method: immunoSEQ multiplex PCR; TCRdb's copy keeps in-frame clones and lacks some. This sample has around 170,000 clones, with around 79% found just once. As for this clone: Antigen: not known.

Healthy bone marrow donors formed the donor group. Germline values: CDR1 ENHRY, CDR2 SYGVKD. This CDR3 comprises 19 residues. Trimming took 10 bases from V and 3 from J; bases not matched to a gene: 26. This clonotype was sampled from a woman aged 45-65 years in good health and CMV-seronegative. Sequenced input: PBMCs. This chain uses TRBV10-3 with TRBJ2-7; 8 bases map to TRBD2. CDR3 amino acids: CATAFSPESRELADYEQYF. Here the CDR3 DNA reads TGTGCCACCGCCTTTAGTCCAGAATCGAGGGAACTAGCGGACTACGAGCAGTACTTC.